A single sample is the source of the 23 T cell receptor beta chains below, sequenced in a study of human CD8 memory T cell subsets. It was UMI-labeled 5' RACE by which the TCR beta libraries were made. TCRdb reanalyzed the 5' RACE reads and collapses them to one entry per CDR3 protein, without DNA. This sample contains several thousand distinct CDR3 sequences. Sample: CD8+ T cells from PBMCs. Receptor source: a human donor in good health.

V gene TRBV25-1 combines with J gene TRBJ1-1. Germline V gene lookup returns CDR1 MGHDK and CDR2 SYGVNS. The CDR3 loop spans 15 amino acids. CDR3: CASSESNGLDTEAFF.

The V call is TRBV7-9, the J call TRBJ2-5. Germline V lookup: CDR1 SEHNR, CDR2 FQNEAQ (reference sequence). The CDR3 runs 13 residues. The CDR3 loop reads CASSRRVEETQYF. Based on the CDR3 plus reference TRBV7-9 and TRBJ2-5, the full variable domain is DTGVSQNPRHKITKRGQNVTFRCDPISEHNRLYWYRQTLGQGPEFLTYFQNEAQLEKSRLLSDRFSAERPKGSFSTLEIQRTEQGDSAMYLCASSRRVEETQYFGPGTRLLVL.

The rearrangement uses TRBV27 and TRBJ2-1. Germline V CDR1 and CDR2: MNHEY, SMNVEV (reference sequence). The CDR3 runs to 14 residues. CDR3 loop: CASSLSGNYNEQFF.

The genes are TRBV5-1 and TRBJ1-1. The CDR3 loop spans 12 amino acids. Germline CDR1 SGHRS, CDR2 YFSETQ. The CDR3: CASRDMNTEAFF.

This clonotype is labeled medium-sized based on frequency. This CDR3 reads CASSFAFEQYF. The J gene is TRBJ2-7, the V gene TRBV28. The germline V gene encodes CDR1 MDHEN and CDR2 SYDVKM. The CDR3 loop spans 11 amino acids. Looking up the rest from reference TRBV28 and TRBJ2-7 gives the full variable domain: DVKVTQSSRYLVKRTGEKVFLECVQDMDHENMFWYRQDPGLGLRLIYFSYDVKMKEKGDIPEGYSVSREKKERFSLILESASTNQTSMYLCASSFAFEQYFGPGTRLTVT.

The chain couples TRBV7-8 to TRBJ2-1; absent DNA, TCRdb's TRBD2 call cannot be checked. This CDR3 is 14 amino acids long. The germline gives CDR1 SGHVS, CDR2 FQNEAQ. The CDR3 spells CASSSTEGRTEQFF.

This chain links TRBV27 with TRBJ2-2. Germline V gene data show CDR1 as MNHEY and CDR2 as SMNVEV (reference sequence). CDR3 length: 11 residues. This CDR3 is CASSFTGELFF.

The chain uses TRBV30 and TRBJ2-1; TCRdb designates TRBD1, a call that cannot be tested without DNA. Germline assignment: CDR1 GTSNPN and CDR2 SVGIG (reference sequence). The CDR3 runs to 13 residues. This CDR3 is CASARTDYNERFF.

The J gene is TRBJ2-2, the V gene TRBV20-1; the D call from TCRdb, TRBD1, cannot be confirmed without DNA. The CDR3 is made up of 13 amino acids. From germline, CDR1 is DFQATT and CDR2 SNEGSKA (reference sequence). The CDR3 protein is CSARSGGTGELFF.

The chain has TRBV7-3 and TRBJ1-1; TCRdb returns TRBD1, unconfirmable since there is no DNA. The CDR3 is 16 residues long. CDR1 and CDR2 (germline): SGHTA, FQGTGA. The CDR3 sequence is CASSNGQGPLGTEAFF.

This rearrangement joins TRBV6-6 to TRBJ2-2; TCRdb calls TRBD1, which cannot be checked without DNA. The CDR3 covers 14 residues. CDR1 is MNHNY and CDR2 is SVGAGI in the germline V gene (reference sequence). The CDR3 loop is CASSYSPGPGELFF.

V is TRBV2 and J is TRBJ2-5; TCRdb picks TRBD2, but there is no DNA to check that call. Per the germline V gene, CDR1 is SNHLY and CDR2 is FYNNEI. This CDR3 comprises 15 residues. The CDR3 protein is CANETLAGGQETQYF. The full variable domain, in which reference TRBV2 and TRBJ2-5 provide the parts outside the CDR3, is EPEVTQTPSHQVTQMGQEVILRCVPISNHLYFYWYRQILGQKVEFLVSFYNNEISEKSEIFDDQFSVERPDGSNFTLKIRSTKLEDSAMYFCANETLAGGQETQYFGPGTRLLVL.

The chain couples TRBV20-1 to TRBJ2-7; the D call from TCRdb, TRBD1, cannot be confirmed without DNA. The CDR3 loop spans 14 amino acids. Germline V gene data show CDR1 as DFQATT and CDR2 as SNEGSKA (reference sequence). The CDR3 is CSAAGTLSSYEQYF.

The genes are TRBV3-1 and TRBJ2-4; TCRdb names TRBD1, which stays unverified in the absence of DNA. The CDR3 extends over 16 amino acids. CDR1 is LGHDT, CDR2 YNNKEL, per germline (reference sequence). CDR3 region: CASSQVGGNTKNIQYF.

V usage is TRBV7-8 and J usage is TRBJ2-1; TCRdb names TRBD2, which stays unverified in the absence of DNA. From germline, CDR1 is SGHVS and CDR2 FQNEAQ. The CDR3 spans 15 residues. The CDR3 loop is CASSPLSGGNNEQFF.

The chain is built from TRBV27 and TRBJ2-1; TCRdb outputs TRBD1, but without DNA this stays unchecked. This CDR3 contains 15 residues. Germline V lookup: CDR1 MNHEY, CDR2 SMNVEV (reference sequence). Here the CDR3 reads CASSPPLDTYNEQFF.

CDR3 sequence reads: CASSLGATGDYGYTF. The chain uses TRBV3-1 and TRBJ1-2; TCRdb names TRBD1, which stays unverified in the absence of DNA. The germline V gene has CDR1 LGHDT and CDR2 YNNKEL (reference sequence). The CDR3 extends over 15 amino acids. Filled out from reference TRBV3-1 and TRBJ1-2, the complete variable domain reads DTAVSQTPKYLVTQMGNDKSIKCEQNLGHDTMYWYKQDSKKFLKIMFSYNNKELIINETVPNRFSPKSPDKAHLNLHINSLELGDSAVYFCASSLGATGDYGYTFGSGTRLTVV.

This clonotype shows up as medium-sized by frequency. The chain carries TRBV20-1 and TRBJ1-1. Germline-derived CDR1 and CDR2 are DFQATT and SNEGSKA (reference sequence). CDR3 size: 15 residues. The CDR3 loop reads CSAREVAGMNTEAFF.

V usage is TRBV19 and J usage is TRBJ2-1; TCRdb picks TRBD2, but there is no DNA to check that call. Germline CDR1 reads LNHDA; CDR2 reads SQIVND (reference sequence). The CDR3 runs 14 residues. The chain's CDR3 is CASSRRAAVSEQFF. Variable domain in full (rest from reference TRBV19 and TRBJ2-1): DGGITQSPKYLFRKEGQNVTLSCEQNLNHDAMYWYRQDPGQGLRLIYYSQIVNDFQKGDIAEGYSVSREKKESFPLTVTSAQKNPTAFYLCASSRRAAVSEQFFGPGTRLTVL.

This chain links TRBV20-1 with TRBJ2-1; TCRdb designates TRBD2, a call that cannot be tested without DNA. The length of the CDR3 is 19 residues. CDR1 and CDR2 (germline): DFQATT, SNEGSKA (reference sequence). CDR3 amino acids: CSARGGRVGFLTTINEQFF.

The chain is built from TRBV15 and TRBJ2-3; TCRdb outputs TRBD1, but without DNA this stays unchecked. Per the germline V gene, CDR1 is LNHNV and CDR2 is YYDKDF (reference sequence). The CDR3 has 13 residues. CDR3 amino acids: CATRGLRTDTQYF. The full variable domain, completed using reference TRBV15 and TRBJ2-3, is DAMVIQNPRYQVTQFGKPVTLSCSQTLNHNVMYWYQQKSSQAPKLLFHYYDKDFNNEADTPDNFQSRRPNTSFCFLDIRSPGLGDTAMYLCATRGLRTDTQYFGPGTRLTVL.

The CDR3 protein is CASSRIGGAGTEAFF. This rearrangement joins TRBV7-2 to TRBJ1-1; TCRdb proposes TRBD1, but this gene call is untestable without DNA. Germline CDR1 is SGHTA and CDR2 is FQGNSA. The CDR3 covers 15 residues.

This clonotype is identified as medium-sized from frequency. The CDR3 here is CSVPGQEGNTIYF. V is TRBV29-1 and J is TRBJ1-3; TCRdb's D gene call, TRBD1, goes unchecked for lack of DNA. Germline V gene lookup returns CDR1 SQVTM and CDR2 ANQGSEA. The CDR3 is 13 residues long.